A selection of T cell receptor beta chains follows, all from one sample in a study of graft-versus-host responses after intestinal transplantation. Sequenced by immunoSEQ multiplex PCR; TCRdb stores in-frame clones only, minus some. The sample shows 37,000 or so clones, about 89% of them seen only once. Sample: PBMCs, taken around 320 days after intestinal transplant. These receptors were obtained from a human patient who received an intestinal transplant, so some T cells may come from the graft donor. CDR3s include the opening cysteine and the closing phenylalanine or tryptophan. The D gene is left open where the match is weak. Part of the rows lack a size; the others show once, few, many or a class for expanded clones.

d_call: NA; v_call: TRBV2; j_call: TRBJ2-3; clone_size: NA; cdr3_aa: CASNRLVSTDTQYF; cdr3_nt: TGTGCCAGCAATAGACTAGTTAGCACAGATACGCAGTATTTT
d_call: NA; v_call: TRBV11-2; j_call: TRBJ2-3; clone_size: NA; cdr3_aa: CATSGRGDTQYF; cdr3_nt: TGTGCCACCTCAGGCCGGGGAGATACGCAGTATTTT
d_call: NA; v_call: TRBV9; j_call: TRBJ1-1; clone_size: once; cdr3_aa: CASSSSDGFTEAFF; cdr3_nt: TGTGCCAGCAGCTCGTCAGACGGTTTCACTGAAGCTTTCTTT
d_call: TRBD2; v_call: TRBV28; j_call: TRBJ2-7; clone_size: NA; cdr3_aa: CATSGGSYEQYF; cdr3_nt: TGTGCCACCAGCGGGGGATCCTACGAGCAGTACTTC
d_call: NA; v_call: TRBV9; j_call: TRBJ1-6; clone_size: NA; cdr3_aa: CASSPQGLGNSPLHF; cdr3_nt: TGTGCCAGCAGCCCTCAAGGACTTGGTAATTCACCCCTCCACTTT
d_call: TRBD1; v_call: TRBV5-4; j_call: TRBJ2-6; clone_size: NA; cdr3_aa: CASSRTGQGLPSGANVLTF; cdr3_nt: TGTGCCAGCAGCAGAACAGGACAGGGCCTCCCCTCTGGGGCCAACGTCCTGACTTTC
d_call: TRBD2; v_call: TRBV9; j_call: TRBJ2-1; clone_size: NA; cdr3_aa: CASSPGLAGVYNEQFF; cdr3_nt: TGTGCCAGCAGCCCGGGACTAGCGGGAGTCTACAATGAGCAGTTCTTC
d_call: TRBD1; v_call: TRBV28; j_call: TRBJ2-7; clone_size: NA; cdr3_aa: CASTPPGGVNEQYF; cdr3_nt: TGTGCCAGCACTCCCCCAGGGGGCGTCAACGAGCAGTACTTC
d_call: TRBD1; v_call: TRBV13; j_call: TRBJ1-1; clone_size: NA; cdr3_aa: CASSLQGVTEAFF; cdr3_nt: TGTGCCAGCAGCTTACAGGGGGTCACTGAAGCTTTCTTT
d_call: NA; v_call: TRBV11-1; j_call: TRBJ2-7; clone_size: NA; cdr3_aa: CASSYRGSGDEQYF; cdr3_nt: TGTGCCAGCAGCTACCGTGGGTCGGGGGACGAGCAGTACTTC
d_call: NA; v_call: TRBV2; j_call: TRBJ2-1; clone_size: NA; cdr3_aa: CASSGDRRNEQFF; cdr3_nt: TGTGCCAGCAGCGGCGATAGACGCAATGAGCAGTTCTTC
d_call: TRBD1; v_call: TRBV2; j_call: TRBJ2-3; clone_size: NA; cdr3_aa: CASSEDRGTDTQYF; cdr3_nt: TGTGCCAGCAGTGAGGACAGGGGTACAGATACGCAGTATTTT
d_call: TRBD1; v_call: TRBV11-2; j_call: TRBJ2-7; clone_size: few; cdr3_aa: CASSLKQGNEQYF; cdr3_nt: TGTGCCAGCAGCTTAAAACAGGGGAACGAGCAGTACTTC
d_call: NA; v_call: TRBV2; j_call: TRBJ1-1; clone_size: NA; cdr3_aa: CASSDTSAFF; cdr3_nt: TGTGCCAGCAGTGACACCAGTGCTTTCTTT
d_call: TRBD1; v_call: TRBV13; j_call: TRBJ1-1; clone_size: NA; cdr3_aa: CASSSGQGNTEAFF; cdr3_nt: TGTGCCAGCAGCTCCGGACAGGGAAACACTGAAGCTTTCTTT
d_call: NA; v_call: TRBV18; j_call: TRBJ2-2; clone_size: NA; cdr3_aa: CASSPGLPSSTGELFF; cdr3_nt: TGTGCCAGCTCGCCGGGACTTCCCTCCAGCACCGGGGAGCTGTTTTTT
d_call: NA; v_call: TRBV5-1; j_call: TRBJ1-1; clone_size: NA; cdr3_aa: CASRTATMNTEAFF; cdr3_nt: TGCGCCAGCAGAACAGCCACCATGAACACTGAAGCTTTCTTT
d_call: NA; v_call: TRBV30; j_call: TRBJ2-6; clone_size: NA; cdr3_aa: CAWSRPSGANVLTF; cdr3_nt: TGTGCCTGGAGTCGTCCCTCTGGGGCCAACGTCCTGACTTTC
d_call: NA; v_call: TRBV2; j_call: TRBJ1-2; clone_size: NA; cdr3_aa: CASSEEGLFYGYTF; cdr3_nt: TGTGCCAGCAGTGAAGAGGGGTTGTTCTATGGCTACACCTTC
d_call: TRBD2; v_call: TRBV4-1; j_call: TRBJ2-7; clone_size: NA; cdr3_aa: CASSSRTSGEYEQYF; cdr3_nt: TGCGCCAGCAGCTCTCGGACTAGCGGGGAATACGAGCAGTACTTC
d_call: NA; v_call: TRBV5-1; j_call: TRBJ2-7; clone_size: NA; cdr3_aa: CASSLGLDIYEQYF; cdr3_nt: TGCGCCAGCAGCCTGGGACTGGACATCTACGAGCAGTACTTC
d_call: TRBD2; v_call: TRBV7-2; j_call: TRBJ2-3; clone_size: NA; cdr3_aa: CASSFPAGVPDTQYF; cdr3_nt: TGTGCCAGCAGCTTCCCAGCGGGAGTTCCAGATACGCAGTATTTT
d_call: NA; v_call: TRBV7-3; j_call: TRBJ2-1; clone_size: NA; cdr3_aa: CASSKGVLGNEQFF; cdr3_nt: TGTGCCAGCAGCAAAGGAGTGCTCGGCAATGAGCAGTTCTTC
d_call: NA; v_call: TRBV5-6; j_call: TRBJ1-5; clone_size: NA; cdr3_aa: CASSLAGSPQPQHF; cdr3_nt: TGTGCCAGCAGCTTGGCGGGCAGCCCTCAGCCCCAGCATTTT
d_call: TRBD1; v_call: TRBV6-4; j_call: TRBJ2-3; clone_size: NA; cdr3_aa: CASSDGGQGTDTQYF; cdr3_nt: TGTGCCAGCAGTGACGGGGGACAGGGCACAGATACGCAGTATTTT
d_call: NA; v_call: TRBV4-2; j_call: TRBJ1-1; clone_size: NA; cdr3_aa: CASSQDGGEGTEAFF; cdr3_nt: TGTGCCAGCAGCCAAGATGGCGGGGAGGGCACTGAAGCTTTCTTT
d_call: TRBD2; v_call: TRBV6-1; j_call: TRBJ2-2; clone_size: NA; cdr3_aa: CASSELAVTGELFF; cdr3_nt: TGTGCCAGCAGTGAGCTAGCGGTAACCGGGGAGCTGTTTTTT
d_call: NA; v_call: TRBV6-6; j_call: TRBJ1-4; clone_size: once; cdr3_aa: CASRSAGSNEKLFF; cdr3_nt: TGTGCCAGCAGAAGCGCAGGGTCTAATGAAAAACTGTTTTTT
d_call: NA; v_call: TRBV10-3; j_call: TRBJ1-1; clone_size: few; cdr3_aa: CAISSREAEAFF; cdr3_nt: TGTGCCATCAGCTCGAGGGAGGCTGAAGCTTTCTTT
d_call: TRBD1; v_call: TRBV11-2; j_call: TRBJ1-1; clone_size: once; cdr3_aa: CASSYGQGFEAFF; cdr3_nt: TGTGCCAGCAGCTACGGACAGGGCTTTGAAGCTTTCTTT
d_call: TRBD1; v_call: TRBV7-7; j_call: TRBJ2-3; clone_size: NA; cdr3_aa: CASSLGQSTDTQYF; cdr3_nt: TGTGCCAGCAGCCTGGGACAGAGCACAGATACGCAGTATTTT
d_call: NA; v_call: TRBV11-2; j_call: TRBJ2-7; clone_size: NA; cdr3_aa: CASSLVLGRQRYEQYF; cdr3_nt: TGTGCCAGCAGCTTAGTTCTGGGACGTCAGCGGTACGAGCAGTACTTC
d_call: TRBD1; v_call: TRBV7-9; j_call: TRBJ1-4; clone_size: NA; cdr3_aa: CASSFRTGRNEKLFF; cdr3_nt: TGTGCCAGCAGCTTTCGGACAGGCCGGAATGAAAAACTGTTTTTT
d_call: TRBD1; v_call: TRBV5-4; j_call: TRBJ2-7; clone_size: NA; cdr3_aa: CASSLVVDRGRNEQYF; cdr3_nt: TGTGCCAGCAGCTTGGTGGTTGACAGGGGGCGAAACGAGCAGTACTTC
d_call: TRBD2; v_call: TRBV19; j_call: TRBJ2-1; clone_size: NA; cdr3_aa: CASSIGRTSGILGFHNEQFF; cdr3_nt: TGTGCCAGTAGTATAGGAAGGACTAGCGGGATACTTGGGTTCCACAATGAGCAGTTCTTC
d_call: TRBD1; v_call: TRBV6-5; j_call: TRBJ1-6; clone_size: NA; cdr3_aa: CASSPLAGGWSPLHF; cdr3_nt: TGTGCCAGCAGTCCCTTGGCAGGGGGCTGGTCACCCCTCCACTTT
d_call: TRBD2; v_call: TRBV29-1; j_call: TRBJ2-2; clone_size: NA; cdr3_aa: CSVRTSGRTAGELFF; cdr3_nt: TGCAGCGTTCGGACTAGCGGGAGGACGGCCGGGGAGCTGTTTTTT
d_call: NA; v_call: TRBV2; j_call: TRBJ1-6; clone_size: NA; cdr3_aa: CASSEGPPDPNSPLHF; cdr3_nt: TGTGCCAGCTCCGAGGGGCCGCCCGACCCAAATTCACCCCTCCACTTT
d_call: NA; v_call: TRBV2; j_call: TRBJ1-3; clone_size: NA; cdr3_aa: CASSPQKPSGNTIYF; cdr3_nt: TGTGCCAGCAGTCCACAGAAACCCTCTGGAAACACCATATATTTT
d_call: NA; v_call: TRBV9; j_call: TRBJ2-1; clone_size: NA; cdr3_aa: CASSTRGQYNEQFF; cdr3_nt: TGTGCCAGCAGCACACGAGGACAGTACAATGAGCAGTTCTTC
d_call: NA; v_call: TRBV4-1; j_call: TRBJ2-2; clone_size: once; cdr3_aa: CASSLQGSGELFF; cdr3_nt: TGCGCCAGCAGCCTTCAGGGTTCCGGGGAGCTGTTTTTT
d_call: NA; v_call: TRBV19; j_call: TRBJ1-5; clone_size: NA; cdr3_aa: CASSPLNQPQHF; cdr3_nt: TGTGCCAGTAGTCCCCTAAATCAGCCCCAGCATTTT
d_call: NA; v_call: TRBV5-6; j_call: TRBJ2-3; clone_size: NA; cdr3_aa: CASSSVAESTDTQYF; cdr3_nt: TGTGCCAGCAGCTCCGTAGCGGAATCCACAGATACGCAGTATTTT
d_call: NA; v_call: TRBV2; j_call: TRBJ2-5; clone_size: NA; cdr3_aa: CGGGPRQTQYF; cdr3_nt: TGTGGGGGGGGGCCTAGGCAGACCCAGTACTTC
d_call: TRBD1; v_call: TRBV6-5; j_call: TRBJ2-7; clone_size: NA; cdr3_aa: CASRPGTGSDEQYF; cdr3_nt: TGTGCCAGCAGACCCGGGACAGGGTCGGATGAGCAGTACTTC
d_call: TRBD2; v_call: TRBV5-1; j_call: TRBJ2-3; clone_size: NA; cdr3_aa: CASYRTSGGTDTQYF; cdr3_nt: TGCGCCAGCTACCGGACTAGCGGGGGCACAGATACGCAGTATTTT
d_call: TRBD2; v_call: TRBV18; j_call: TRBJ2-2; clone_size: NA; cdr3_aa: CASSLTVLAGAGEPFF; cdr3_nt: TGTGCCAGCTCACTCACTGTACTAGCGGGAGCCGGGGAGCCGTTTTTT
d_call: NA; v_call: TRBV9; j_call: TRBJ1-5; clone_size: few; cdr3_aa: CASSAAPNQPQHF; cdr3_nt: TGTGCCAGCAGCGCCGCTCCCAATCAGCCCCAGCATTTT
d_call: TRBD1; v_call: TRBV11-2; j_call: TRBJ2-5; clone_size: NA; cdr3_aa: CASSSFLTGGLETQYF; cdr3_nt: TGTGCCAGCAGCTCCTTCTTGACAGGGGGATTGGAGACCCAGTACTTC
d_call: NA; v_call: TRBV4-1; j_call: TRBJ2-3; clone_size: NA; cdr3_aa: CASSQDQGTDTQYF; cdr3_nt: TGCGCCAGCAGCCAAGATCAAGGCACAGATACGCAGTATTTT
d_call: NA; v_call: TRBV4-2; j_call: TRBJ2-1; clone_size: NA; cdr3_aa: CASSQGAPSSYNEQFF; cdr3_nt: TGTGCCAGCAGCCAAGGGGCACCGAGCTCCTACAATGAGCAGTTCTTC
d_call: NA; v_call: TRBV5-1; j_call: TRBJ2-7; clone_size: NA; cdr3_aa: CASSWGDGTYEQYF; cdr3_nt: TGCGCCAGCAGCTGGGGGGACGGAACCTACGAGCAGTACTTC
d_call: NA; v_call: TRBV19; j_call: TRBJ1-1; clone_size: NA; cdr3_aa: CASSRTAEAFF; cdr3_nt: TGTGCCAGTAGCCGGACCGCGGAAGCTTTCTTT
d_call: NA; v_call: TRBV19; j_call: TRBJ2-1; clone_size: NA; cdr3_aa: CASSIKLTGGRLAYNEQFF; cdr3_nt: TGTGCCAGTAGTATAAAGTTGACTGGGGGCAGGTTGGCCTACAATGAGCAGTTCTTC
d_call: NA; v_call: TRBV10-1; j_call: TRBJ2-3; clone_size: NA; cdr3_aa: CASSGLVPDTQYF; cdr3_nt: TGCGCCAGCAGTGGACTAGTCCCAGATACGCAGTATTTT